The sequence of this TCR beta chain was determined in a study of blood T cell repertoires in COVID-19. Study-level background: Donors in the United States, Italy and Spain gave samples during acute or convalescent COVID-19. PBMCs, B-cell-depleted T cells, or T cells provided the cDNA or gDNA that made up the material.

Original processing notes: Estimates of nucleated cell counts were drawn from the amplification of reference gene primers. The data were produced by immunoSEQ multiplex PCR, yet TCRdb's version contains in-frame clones alone and is incomplete. V and J calls and clone size are copied from that table; D and trimming were computed from the DNA. The sample contains some 120,000 clones, roughly 80% of which appear only once. Trimming shortened V by 1 base and J by 4 bases, and 13 bases separated the two germline ends. From germline, CDR1 is MNHEY and CDR2 SVGAGI. The CDR3 is 16 amino acids. The source material was peripheral blood. The V gene is TRBV6-5, the J gene TRBJ1-4; D gene uncertain. This TCR was recovered from a human donor in a cohort sampled during active COVID-19. The CDR3 bases are TGTGCCAGCAGTTACTTTCGGGTAGAGGGTAATGAAAAACTGTTTTTT. Its protein is CASSYFRVEGNEKLFF.